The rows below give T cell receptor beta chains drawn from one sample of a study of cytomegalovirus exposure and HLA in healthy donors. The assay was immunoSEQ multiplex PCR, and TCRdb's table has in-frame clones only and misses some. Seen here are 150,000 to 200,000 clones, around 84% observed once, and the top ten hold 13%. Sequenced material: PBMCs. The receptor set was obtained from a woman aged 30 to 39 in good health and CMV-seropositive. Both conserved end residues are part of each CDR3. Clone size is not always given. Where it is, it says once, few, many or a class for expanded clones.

CDR3aa: CASSSSSTGVLLSGEQYF
abundance: .
v_gene: TRBV5-1
j_gene: TRBJ2-7

CDR3aa: CASSTQPNTEAFF
abundance: .
v_gene: TRBV28
j_gene: TRBJ1-1

CDR3aa: CASSWTSGTYEQYF
abundance: .
v_gene: TRBV7-2
j_gene: TRBJ2-7

CDR3aa: CATTKGLSSSGANVLTF
abundance: .
v_gene: TRBV9
j_gene: TRBJ2-6

CDR3aa: CASRSRTDPTDTQYF
abundance: once
v_gene: TRBV6-5
j_gene: TRBJ2-3

CDR3aa: CASRREGLADTQYF
abundance: .
v_gene: TRBV6-5
j_gene: TRBJ2-3

CDR3aa: CASSESPQGGKNIQYF
abundance: .
v_gene: TRBV6-1
j_gene: TRBJ2-4

CDR3aa: CASSRDSYEQYF
abundance: .
v_gene: TRBV11-3
j_gene: TRBJ2-7

CDR3aa: CASSTASPYEQYF
abundance: .
v_gene: TRBV5-1
j_gene: TRBJ2-7

CDR3aa: CASSLGGKLFF
abundance: .
v_gene: TRBV7-9
j_gene: TRBJ1-4

CDR3aa: CASRGQNYGYTF
abundance: .
v_gene: TRBV27
j_gene: TRBJ1-2

CDR3aa: CASSRDRSNQPQHF
abundance: .
v_gene: TRBV28
j_gene: TRBJ1-5

CDR3aa: CASSPGYGYTF
abundance: few
v_gene: TRBV7-6
j_gene: TRBJ1-2

CDR3aa: CASSLVRAGETEAFF
abundance: .
v_gene: TRBV5-6
j_gene: TRBJ1-1

CDR3aa: CASSALQGAGGYTF
abundance: .
v_gene: TRBV9
j_gene: TRBJ1-2

CDR3aa: CASSPRPALAGVGQETQYF
abundance: .
v_gene: TRBV11-2
j_gene: TRBJ2-5

CDR3aa: CASSELAVPSYEQYF
abundance: .
v_gene: TRBV2
j_gene: TRBJ2-7

CDR3aa: CASSGRGSSTDTQYF
abundance: .
v_gene: TRBV2
j_gene: TRBJ2-3

CDR3aa: CASNEVSQPQHF
abundance: .
v_gene: TRBV28
j_gene: TRBJ1-5

CDR3aa: CASRSYINGYTF
abundance: few
v_gene: TRBV28
j_gene: TRBJ1-2

CDR3aa: CASSQEGGETQYF
abundance: .
v_gene: TRBV4-2
j_gene: TRBJ2-5

CDR3aa: CASSPGSGDPSTDTQYF
abundance: .
v_gene: TRBV5-4
j_gene: TRBJ2-3

CDR3aa: CSVRGLRTEAFF
abundance: .
v_gene: TRBV29-1
j_gene: TRBJ1-1

CDR3aa: CATPRQGNTEAFF
abundance: .
v_gene: TRBV6-1
j_gene: TRBJ1-1

CDR3aa: CASSPGQAPNYGYTF
abundance: once
v_gene: TRBV5-1
j_gene: TRBJ1-2

CDR3aa: CASTLGGSGYGYTF
abundance: .
v_gene: TRBV5-8
j_gene: TRBJ1-2

CDR3aa: CASSTGFGELFF
abundance: .
v_gene: TRBV25-1
j_gene: TRBJ2-2

CDR3aa: CASRGTGGGLAKNIQYF
abundance: .
v_gene: TRBV7-9
j_gene: TRBJ2-4

CDR3aa: CASSHLPGLPTDTEAFF
abundance: .
v_gene: TRBV5-1
j_gene: TRBJ1-1

CDR3aa: CASSIASKLIWFF
abundance: many
v_gene: TRBV19
j_gene: TRBJ2-1

CDR3aa: CASRTSGRADTQYF
abundance: .
v_gene: TRBV6-6
j_gene: TRBJ2-3

CDR3aa: CASSLGQGLTGELFF
abundance: .
v_gene: TRBV11-3
j_gene: TRBJ2-2

CDR3aa: CASSVDPGGPNEQFF
abundance: few
v_gene: TRBV9
j_gene: TRBJ2-1

CDR3aa: CASSPGQGWASEQYF
abundance: .
v_gene: TRBV18
j_gene: TRBJ2-7

CDR3aa: CAISEGQIYEQYF
abundance: .
v_gene: TRBV10-3
j_gene: TRBJ2-7

CDR3aa: CASSLTVSYEQYF
abundance: .
v_gene: TRBV27
j_gene: TRBJ2-7

CDR3aa: CASSNRQGATDTQYF
abundance: .
v_gene: TRBV9
j_gene: TRBJ2-3

CDR3aa: CASSLDGVVRRDAFYEQYF
abundance: .
v_gene: TRBV5-5
j_gene: TRBJ2-7

CDR3aa: CAISGRFSGANVLTF
abundance: .
v_gene: TRBV15
j_gene: TRBJ2-6

CDR3aa: CASSLGRTDEAFF
abundance: .
v_gene: TRBV7-9
j_gene: TRBJ1-1

CDR3aa: CASKGSGSPDTQYF
abundance: medium-sized
v_gene: TRBV11-2
j_gene: TRBJ2-3

CDR3aa: CASSLGGDRYTQYF
abundance: once
v_gene: TRBV7-2
j_gene: TRBJ2-3

CDR3aa: CASLSNTEAFF
abundance: few
v_gene: TRBV2
j_gene: TRBJ1-1

CDR3aa: CASSHLLSTEAFF
abundance: .
v_gene: TRBV4-2
j_gene: TRBJ1-1

CDR3aa: CASSSGPLTGVRGEQYF
abundance: .
v_gene: TRBV7-6
j_gene: TRBJ2-7

CDR3aa: CSLKRSSNEQFF
abundance: .
v_gene: TRBV29-1
j_gene: TRBJ2-1

CDR3aa: CASSGGQGAKYF
abundance: .
v_gene: TRBV6-1
j_gene: TRBJ2-7

CDR3aa: CASRDRGHEQFF
abundance: .
v_gene: TRBV5-1
j_gene: TRBJ2-1

CDR3aa: CASSNRQRNTEAFF
abundance: .
v_gene: TRBV2
j_gene: TRBJ1-1

CDR3aa: CASNSPGQGIFGYTF
abundance: once
v_gene: TRBV5-1
j_gene: TRBJ1-2

CDR3aa: CASSSGTSSEQFF
abundance: .
v_gene: TRBV5-1
j_gene: TRBJ2-1

CDR3aa: CASSEWNSPYYGYTF
abundance: .
v_gene: TRBV25-1
j_gene: TRBJ1-2

CDR3aa: CSVVGGPSAYYNEQFF
abundance: .
v_gene: TRBV29-1
j_gene: TRBJ2-1

CDR3aa: CASSLWGLGGHEQFF
abundance: .
v_gene: TRBV5-4
j_gene: TRBJ2-1

CDR3aa: CASSQPVLRSSYNEQFF
abundance: .
v_gene: TRBV4-1
j_gene: TRBJ2-1

CDR3aa: CASSNYRGQETQYF
abundance: .
v_gene: TRBV2
j_gene: TRBJ2-5